The clone carrying this TCR beta chain is a singleton in its sample. What it binds is unknown. The data stem from a study of T cell repertoires and Cas9 in healthy adults. Across the whole study: SpCas9-reactive CD4 and CD8 T cells were characterized for potency, cytotoxicity and lineage.

TCRdb keeps only in-frame clones here, not all; method: immunoSEQ multiplex PCR. Of 20,000 to 25,000 clones in the sample, 85% to 95% were seen once. From germline, CDR1 is SGHRS and CDR2 YFSETQ. Trimming removed 0 bases at V and 4 bases at J, with 10 bases between. The CDR3 is 14 residues long. Findings and limits, study-wide: SpCas9-reactive effector T cells were reportedly restrained in vitro by SpCas9-reactive regulatory T cells.

This TCR was sampled from a human donor in good health. The J gene is TRBJ1-1, the V gene TRBV5-1; D is undetermined. The sequencing sample was made of CD4+ effector T cells (CD127+, CD25-, CD137-, CD154-) from PBMCs; culture status not recorded. DNA for the CDR3: TGCGCCAGCAGCTTGGGGGTCTTGGGCACTGAAGCTTTCTTT. Protein: CASSLGVLGTEAFF.